A selection of T cell receptor beta chains follows, all from one sample in a study of blood T cell repertoires in COVID-19. Assay used: immunoSEQ multiplex PCR; TCRdb lists only in-frame clones, some missing. The sample has 130,000 to 150,000 clones; 88% are singletons. Sequencing input: PBMCs or T cells enriched from blood (not recorded which). These receptors originate from a woman aged 25-40 years with acute COVID-19. Both conserved end residues are trimmed from each CDR3. Each record gives: D gene, V gene, J gene, clone size, CDR3 protein. A D gene is named only where the DNA matches it firmly. Clone size is stated in some rows and not others, as once, few, many or a class when expanded.

>.|TRBV6-5|TRBJ1-5|.
ASSYSSVSNQPQH
>TRBD1|TRBV4-1|TRBJ1-1|once
ASSRQGVVDTEAF
>.|TRBV27|TRBJ1-1|.
ASSFMTATEAF
>.|TRBV10-3|TRBJ2-2|.
AISESLARGTGELF
>TRBD2|TRBV24-1|TRBJ2-1|.
ATSDPGTSGHFSYNEQF
>.|TRBV28|TRBJ2-7|few
ASSPPSGTPSYEQY
>TRBD1|TRBV9|TRBJ1-2|.
ASSVTGTGVYGYT
>.|TRBV2|TRBJ2-3|.
ASSDVGVSTDTQY
>TRBD1|TRBV27|TRBJ2-5|once
ASSQLPGTAQETQY
>.|TRBV18|TRBJ2-5|.
ASSPLASETQY
>TRBD1|TRBV27|TRBJ2-7|.
ASSSQPPTGGGYEQY
>.|TRBV20-1|TRBJ2-1|.
SASLSYNEQF
>.|TRBV6-5|TRBJ2-5|.
ASSFLAGLEETQY
>.|TRBV5-6|TRBJ2-5|.
ASSLADLKTQY
>TRBD1|TRBV6-5|TRBJ1-2|.
ASSYSGTGTYGYT
>.|TRBV28|TRBJ1-4|.
ASSPPRATNEKLF
>.|TRBV20-1|TRBJ1-1|.
SASGIGPNEGTEAF
>.|TRBV28|TRBJ1-1|.
ASSSSGTPVNTEAF
>.|TRBV19|TRBJ1-5|.
ASDSDRNSNQPQH
>.|TRBV10-3|TRBJ1-2|.
AISEGGAPNYGYT
>TRBD1|TRBV19|TRBJ1-1|.
ASSDRGNTEAF
>TRBD1|TRBV19|TRBJ1-6|.
ASRTTGTVDSAPLH
>TRBD2|TRBV28|TRBJ2-7|once
ASSSLATSYEQY
>.|TRBV3-1/TRBV3-2|TRBJ2-5|.
ASSQGDRDQETQY
>.|TRBV5-4|TRBJ2-7|.
ASSLGAGYLYEQY
>.|TRBV15|TRBJ1-4|.
ATSRGRTGITNEKLF
>.|TRBV19|TRBJ2-1|.
ASRATGYVPYNEQF
>TRBD2|TRBV28|TRBJ2-1|.
ASSSPGTRSFEQF